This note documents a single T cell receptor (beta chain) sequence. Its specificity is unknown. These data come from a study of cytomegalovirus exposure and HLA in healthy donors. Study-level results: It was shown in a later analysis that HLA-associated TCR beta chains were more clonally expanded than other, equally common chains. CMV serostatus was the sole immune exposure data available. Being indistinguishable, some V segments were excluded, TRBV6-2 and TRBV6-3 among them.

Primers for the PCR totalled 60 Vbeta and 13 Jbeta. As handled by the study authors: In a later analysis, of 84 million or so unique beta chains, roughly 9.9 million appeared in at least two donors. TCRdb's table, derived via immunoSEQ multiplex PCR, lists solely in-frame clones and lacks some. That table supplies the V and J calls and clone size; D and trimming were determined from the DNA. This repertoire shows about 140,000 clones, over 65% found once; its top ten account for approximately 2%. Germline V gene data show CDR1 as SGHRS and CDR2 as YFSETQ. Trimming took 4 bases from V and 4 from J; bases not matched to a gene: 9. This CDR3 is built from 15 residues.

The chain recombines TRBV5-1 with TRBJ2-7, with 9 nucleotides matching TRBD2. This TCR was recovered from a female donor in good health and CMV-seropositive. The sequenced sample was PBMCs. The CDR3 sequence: CASSAEMGLAYEQYF. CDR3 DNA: TGCGCCAGCAGCGCGGAAATGGGACTAGCTTACGAGCAGTACTTC.